This T cell receptor beta chain was observed in a study of blood T cell repertoires in COVID-19. In the original processing: The authors estimated nucleated cell counts from reference gene primer amplification. TCRdb keeps only in-frame clones here, not all; method: immunoSEQ multiplex PCR. V and J calls and clone size are copied from that table; D and trimming were computed from the DNA. In the table there are tens of thousands of clones, more than 80% of which are singletons. Per the germline V gene, CDR1 is LNHDA and CDR2 is SQIVND (reference sequence). The CDR3 has 14 residues. The ends lost 4 bases at V and 3 bases at J; junction bases unmatched: 5.

Source material: peripheral blood. The clonotype comes from a man aged 60 to 75 with active or convalescent COVID-19. This chain connects TRBV19 to TRBJ2-5; 7 nucleotides line up with TRBD2. DNA for the CDR3: TGTGCCAGTAGTACTAGCGGAGGGGAAGAGACCCAGTACTTC. Its translation is CASSTSGGEETQYF. The variable domain in full, completed from reference TRBV19 and TRBJ2-5, reads DGGITQSPKYLFRKEGQNVTLSCEQNLNHDAMYWYRQDPGQGLRLIYYSQIVNDFQKGDIAEGYSVSREKKESFPLTVTSAQKNPTAFYLCASSTSGGEETQYFGPGTRLLVL.